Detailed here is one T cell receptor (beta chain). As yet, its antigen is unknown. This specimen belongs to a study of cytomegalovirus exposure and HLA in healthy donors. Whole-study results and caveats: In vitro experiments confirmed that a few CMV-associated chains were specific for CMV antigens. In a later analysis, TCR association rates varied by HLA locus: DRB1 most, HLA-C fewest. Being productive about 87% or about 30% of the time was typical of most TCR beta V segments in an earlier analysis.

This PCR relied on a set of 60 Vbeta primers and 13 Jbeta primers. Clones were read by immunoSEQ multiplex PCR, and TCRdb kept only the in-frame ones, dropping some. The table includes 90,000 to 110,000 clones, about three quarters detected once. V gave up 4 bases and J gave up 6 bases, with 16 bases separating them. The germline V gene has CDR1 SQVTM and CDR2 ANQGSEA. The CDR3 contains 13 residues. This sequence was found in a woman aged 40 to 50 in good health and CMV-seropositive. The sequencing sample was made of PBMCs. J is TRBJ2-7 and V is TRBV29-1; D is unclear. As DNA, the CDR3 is TGCAGCGTTGTCACCCCGGGTATCGGCGAGCAGTACTTC. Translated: CSVVTPGIGEQYF.